Following are 5 T cell receptor beta chains from one sample sequenced in a study of cytotoxic CD8 clonotypes in ibrutinib-treated CLL. TCRdb's copy holds only in-frame clones and misses some; the assay was immunoSEQ multiplex PCR. The sample lists 200,000 to 250,000 clones, roughly 65% seen once, with approximately 5.9% in the top ten. The sample consisted of PBMCs, taken after 12 months of ibrutinib treatment. The receptors here all came from a human donor with chronic lymphocytic leukemia.

The sample holds a few counts of this clone. The chain joins TRBV28 to TRBJ1-4; 9 positions match TRBD1. This CDR3 comprises 16 residues. The J segment lost 5 bases and the V segment lost 5 bases, leaving 9 bases of the junction unmatched. Germline V gives CDR1 MDHEN, CDR2 SYDVKM. In nucleotides, the CDR3 is TGTGCCAGCAGTCTTTACAGGGGGCCGGAGAATGAAAAACTGTTTTTT. This translates into CASSLYRGPENEKLFF.

This chain uses TRBV29-1 with TRBJ1-1; D gene unclear. V was pared by 3 bases and J by 1 base, with 12 bases between. The CDR3 contains 14 residues. The germline V gene encodes CDR1 SQVTM and CDR2 ANQGSEA. The CDR3 region is CSVDIARPNTEAFF. As DNA, the CDR3 is TGCAGCGTTGATATTGCCAGACCGAACACTGAAGCTTTCTTT.

The CDR3 protein is CASSAFTSGRRGTGELFF. The CDR3 coding sequence is TGTGCCAGCAGCGCTTTCACTAGCGGGAGAAGGGGCACCGGGGAGCTGTTTTTT. The chain recombines TRBV9 with TRBJ2-2, with 11 bases matching TRBD2. Germline-derived CDR1 and CDR2 are SGDLS and YYNGEE. V was pared by 3 bases and J by 4 bases, with 11 bases of the junction left unmatched. There are 18 residues in the CDR3.

The sample holds a few counts of this clone. CDR3 nucleotides: TGCGCCAGCAGCCAAGGTCGTAACTATGGCTACACCTTC. The encoded protein is CASSQGRNYGYTF. The chain carries TRBV4-1 and TRBJ1-2, with D unresolved. Trimming removed 1 base at V and 1 base at J, with 4 bases between. The CDR3 covers 13 residues. Germline CDR1 and CDR2: MGHRA and YSYEKL.

The chain uses TRBV9 and TRBJ2-1, with TRBD2 matching over 8 bases. The germline V gene encodes CDR1 SGDLS and CDR2 YYNGEE. This CDR3 region has 17 residues. Unmatched junction bases numbered 5, after V lost 0 bases and J lost 0 bases. The CDR3 sequence is CASSVGSGGYSYNEQFF. The CDR3 nucleotides are TGTGCCAGCAGCGTAGGAAGCGGGGGTTACTCCTACAATGAGCAGTTCTTC.